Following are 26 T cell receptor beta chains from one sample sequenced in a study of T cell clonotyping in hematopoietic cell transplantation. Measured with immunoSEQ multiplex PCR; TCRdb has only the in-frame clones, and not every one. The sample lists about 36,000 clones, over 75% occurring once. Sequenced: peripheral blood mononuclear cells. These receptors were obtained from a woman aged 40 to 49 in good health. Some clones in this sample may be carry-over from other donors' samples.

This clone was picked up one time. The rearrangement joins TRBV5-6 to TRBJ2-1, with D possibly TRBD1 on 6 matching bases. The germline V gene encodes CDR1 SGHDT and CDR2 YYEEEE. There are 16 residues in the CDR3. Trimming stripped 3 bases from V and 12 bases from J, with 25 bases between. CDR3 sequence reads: CASSWLGARGNLRQFF. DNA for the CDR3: TGTGCCAGCAGCTGGCTCGGGGCGAGGGGGAACTTGAGGCAGTTCTTC.

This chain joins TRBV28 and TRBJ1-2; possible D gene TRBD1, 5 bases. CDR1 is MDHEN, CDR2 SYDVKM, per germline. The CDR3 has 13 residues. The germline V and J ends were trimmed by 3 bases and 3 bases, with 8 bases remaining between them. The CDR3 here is CASSFSRDYGYTF. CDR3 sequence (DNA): TGTGCCAGCAGTTTCTCCAGGGACTATGGCTACACCTTC.

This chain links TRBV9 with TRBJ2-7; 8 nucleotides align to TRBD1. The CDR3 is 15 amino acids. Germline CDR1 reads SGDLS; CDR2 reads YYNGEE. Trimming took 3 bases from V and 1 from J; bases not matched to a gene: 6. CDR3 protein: CASSANRGNSYEQYF. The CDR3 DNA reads TGTGCCAGCAGCGCAAACAGGGGGAATTCCTACGAGCAGTACTTC.

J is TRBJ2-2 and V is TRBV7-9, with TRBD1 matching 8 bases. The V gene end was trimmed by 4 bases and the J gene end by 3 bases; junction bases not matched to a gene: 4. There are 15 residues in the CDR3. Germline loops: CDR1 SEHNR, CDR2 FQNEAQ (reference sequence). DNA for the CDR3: TGTGCCAGCAGCTCCGGACAGGGCGACACCGGGGAGCTGTTTTTT. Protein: CASSSGQGDTGELFF. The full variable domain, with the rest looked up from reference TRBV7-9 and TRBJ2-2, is DTGVSQNPRHKITKRGQNVTFRCDPISEHNRLYWYRQTLGQGPEFLTYFQNEAQLEKSRLLSDRFSAERPKGSFSTLEIQRTEQGDSAMYLCASSSGQGDTGELFFGEGSRLTVL.

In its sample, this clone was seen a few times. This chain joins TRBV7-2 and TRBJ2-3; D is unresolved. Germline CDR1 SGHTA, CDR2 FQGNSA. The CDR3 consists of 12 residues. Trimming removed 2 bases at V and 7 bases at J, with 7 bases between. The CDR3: CASSLWGHTQYF. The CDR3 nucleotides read TGTGCCAGCAGCTTATGGGGTCATACGCAGTATTTT. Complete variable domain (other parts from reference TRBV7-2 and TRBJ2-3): GAGVSQSPSNKVTEKGKDVELRCDPISGHTALYWYRQSLGQGLEFLIYFQGNSAPDKSGLPSDRFSAERTGGSVSTLTIQRTQQEDSAVYLCASSLWGHTQYFGPGTRLTVL.

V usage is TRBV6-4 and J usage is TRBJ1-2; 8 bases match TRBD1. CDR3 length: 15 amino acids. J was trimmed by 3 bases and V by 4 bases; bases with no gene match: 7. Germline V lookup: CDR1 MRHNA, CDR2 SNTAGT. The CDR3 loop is CASSVTGAPHYGYTF. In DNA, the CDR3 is TGTGCCAGCAGTGTGACAGGGGCCCCACACTATGGCTACACCTTC.

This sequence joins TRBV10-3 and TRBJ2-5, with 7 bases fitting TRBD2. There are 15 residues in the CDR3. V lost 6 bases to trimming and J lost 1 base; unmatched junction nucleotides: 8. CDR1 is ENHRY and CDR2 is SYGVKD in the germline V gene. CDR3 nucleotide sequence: TGTGCCATCAGGGGTAGCGGGCTTCCCCAAGAGACCCAGTACTTC. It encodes CAIRGSGLPQETQYF.

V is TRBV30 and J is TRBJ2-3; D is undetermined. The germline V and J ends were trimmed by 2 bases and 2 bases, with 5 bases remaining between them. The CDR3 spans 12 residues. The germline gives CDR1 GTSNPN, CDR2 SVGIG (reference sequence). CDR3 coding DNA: TGTGCCTGGAGTATAGTCACAGATACGCAGTATTTT. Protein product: CAWSIVTDTQYF.

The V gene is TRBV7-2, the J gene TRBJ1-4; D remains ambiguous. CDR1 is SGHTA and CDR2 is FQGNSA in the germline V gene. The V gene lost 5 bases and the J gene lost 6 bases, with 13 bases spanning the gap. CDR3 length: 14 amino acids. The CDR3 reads CASSTTARDEKLFF. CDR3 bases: TGTGCCAGCAGCACTACCGCAAGGGATGAAAAACTGTTTTTT. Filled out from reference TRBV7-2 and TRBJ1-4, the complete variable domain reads GAGVSQSPSNKVTEKGKDVELRCDPISGHTALYWYRQSLGQGLEFLIYFQGNSAPDKSGLPSDRFSAERTGGSVSTLTIQRTQQEDSAVYLCASSTTARDEKLFFGSGTQLSVL.

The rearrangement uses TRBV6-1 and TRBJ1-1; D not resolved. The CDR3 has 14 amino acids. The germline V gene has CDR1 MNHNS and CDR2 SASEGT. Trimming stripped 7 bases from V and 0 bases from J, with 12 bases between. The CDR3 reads CASTWGFMNTEAFF. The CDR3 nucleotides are TGTGCCAGCACGTGGGGATTTATGAACACTGAAGCTTTCTTT.

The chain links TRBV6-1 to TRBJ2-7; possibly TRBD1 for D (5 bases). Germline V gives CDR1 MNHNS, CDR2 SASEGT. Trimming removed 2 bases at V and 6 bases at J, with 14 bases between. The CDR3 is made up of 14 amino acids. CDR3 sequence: CASSERSGSGEQYF. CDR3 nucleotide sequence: TGTGCCAGCAGTGAAAGGTCAGGGTCGGGCGAGCAGTACTTC.

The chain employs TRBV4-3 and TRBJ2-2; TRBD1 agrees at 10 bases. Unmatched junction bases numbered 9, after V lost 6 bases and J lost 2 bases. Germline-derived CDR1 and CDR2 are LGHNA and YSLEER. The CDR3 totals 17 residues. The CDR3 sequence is CASRTEDRGINTGELFF. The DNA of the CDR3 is TGCGCCAGCAGAACGGAGGACAGGGGGATTAACACCGGGGAGCTGTTTTTT.

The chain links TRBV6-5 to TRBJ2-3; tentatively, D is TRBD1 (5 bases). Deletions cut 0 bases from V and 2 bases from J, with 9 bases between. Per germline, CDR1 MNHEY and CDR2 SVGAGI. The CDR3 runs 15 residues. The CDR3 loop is CASSYSGADTDTQYF. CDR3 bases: TGTGCCAGCAGTTACTCTGGGGCGGACACAGATACGCAGTATTTT.

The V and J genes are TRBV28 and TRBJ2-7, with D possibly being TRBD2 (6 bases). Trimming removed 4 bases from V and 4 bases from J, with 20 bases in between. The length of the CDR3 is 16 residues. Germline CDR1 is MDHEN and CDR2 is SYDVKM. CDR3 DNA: TGTGCCAGCAGTTCCCCCCCCTCCCTAGCGCGTTACGAGCAGTACTTC. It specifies CASSSPPSLARYEQYF.

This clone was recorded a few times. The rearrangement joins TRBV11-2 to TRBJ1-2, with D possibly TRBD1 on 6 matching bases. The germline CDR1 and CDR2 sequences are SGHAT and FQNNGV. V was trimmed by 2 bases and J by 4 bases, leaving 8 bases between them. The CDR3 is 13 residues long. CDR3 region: CASSLTGSYGYTF. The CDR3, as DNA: TGTGCCAGCAGCTTAACAGGGTCCTATGGCTACACCTTC.

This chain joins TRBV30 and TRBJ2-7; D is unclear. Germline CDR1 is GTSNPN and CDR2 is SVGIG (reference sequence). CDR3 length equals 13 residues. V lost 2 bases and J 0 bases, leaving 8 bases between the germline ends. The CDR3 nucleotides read TGTGCCTGGAGTCACAGCAGCTCCTACGAGCAGTACTTC. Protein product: CAWSHSSSYEQYF. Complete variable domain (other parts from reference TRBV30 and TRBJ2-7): SQTIHQWPATLVQPVGSPLSLECTVEGTSNPNLYWYRQAAGRGLQLLFYSVGIGQISSEVPQNLSASRPQDRQFILSSKKLLLSDSGFYLCAWSHSSSYEQYFGPGTRLTVT.

Here the CDR3 reads CASNPQGSPTGGTEAFF. The DNA of the CDR3 is TGTGCCAGCAACCCACAGGGGTCCCCCACGGGCGGCACTGAAGCTTTCTTT. The chain carries TRBV2 and TRBJ1-1, with 7 bases lining up with TRBD1. The CDR3 extends over 17 amino acids. The J segment lost 4 bases and the V segment lost 7 bases, leaving 18 bases of the junction unmatched. CDR1 SNHLY and CDR2 FYNNEI come from the germline V gene.

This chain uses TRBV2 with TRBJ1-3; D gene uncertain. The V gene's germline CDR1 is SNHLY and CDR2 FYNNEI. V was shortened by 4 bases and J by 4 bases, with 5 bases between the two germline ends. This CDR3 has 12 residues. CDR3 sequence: CASSGRGNTIYF. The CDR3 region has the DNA TGTGCCAGCAGTGGGAGGGGAAACACCATATATTTT.

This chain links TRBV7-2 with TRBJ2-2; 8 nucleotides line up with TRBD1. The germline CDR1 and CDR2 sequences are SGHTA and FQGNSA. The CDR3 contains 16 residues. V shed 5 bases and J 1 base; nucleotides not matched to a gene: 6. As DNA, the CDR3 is TGTGCCAGCAGCGAGACAGGGGCAAAGAACACCGGGGAGCTGTTTTTT. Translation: CASSETGAKNTGELFF. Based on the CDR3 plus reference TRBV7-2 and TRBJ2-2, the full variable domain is GAGVSQSPSNKVTEKGKDVELRCDPISGHTALYWYRQSLGQGLEFLIYFQGNSAPDKSGLPSDRFSAERTGGSVSTLTIQRTQQEDSAVYLCASSETGAKNTGELFFGEGSRLTVL.

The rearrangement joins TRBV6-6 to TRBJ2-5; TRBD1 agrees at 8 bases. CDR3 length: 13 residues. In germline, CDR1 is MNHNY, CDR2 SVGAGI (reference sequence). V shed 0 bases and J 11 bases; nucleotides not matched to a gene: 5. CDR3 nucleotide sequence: TGTGCCAGCAGTTACTCGGACAGGGCTCCTCAGTACTTC. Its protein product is CASSYSDRAPQYF.

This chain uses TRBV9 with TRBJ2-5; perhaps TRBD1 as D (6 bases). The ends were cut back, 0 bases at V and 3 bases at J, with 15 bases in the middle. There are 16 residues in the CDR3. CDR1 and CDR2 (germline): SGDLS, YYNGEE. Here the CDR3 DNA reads TGTGCCAGCAGCGTAGTAGGGGGAAGGTGGGAAGAGACCCAGTACTTC. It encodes CASSVVGGRWEETQYF.

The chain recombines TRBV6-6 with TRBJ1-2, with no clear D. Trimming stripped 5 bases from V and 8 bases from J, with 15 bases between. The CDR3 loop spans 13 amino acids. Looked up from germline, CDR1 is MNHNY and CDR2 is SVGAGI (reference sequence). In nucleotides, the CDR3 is TGTGCCAGCAGTCCCGCCCGAACAGTCGGCTACACCTTC. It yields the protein CASSPARTVGYTF.

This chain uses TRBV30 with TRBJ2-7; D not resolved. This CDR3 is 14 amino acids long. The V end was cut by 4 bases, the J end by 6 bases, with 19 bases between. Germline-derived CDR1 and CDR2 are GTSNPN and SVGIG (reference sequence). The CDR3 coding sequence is TGTGCCTGGACCCCAAGTCTATTCTACGCCGAGCAGTACTTC. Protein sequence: CAWTPSLFYAEQYF.

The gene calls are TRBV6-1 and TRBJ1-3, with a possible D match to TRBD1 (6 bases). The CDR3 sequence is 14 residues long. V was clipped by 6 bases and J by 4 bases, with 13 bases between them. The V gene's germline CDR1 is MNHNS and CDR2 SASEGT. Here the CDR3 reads CASRVQGTGNTIYF. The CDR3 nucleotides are TGTGCCAGCAGAGTACAGGGCACCGGAAACACCATATATTTT.

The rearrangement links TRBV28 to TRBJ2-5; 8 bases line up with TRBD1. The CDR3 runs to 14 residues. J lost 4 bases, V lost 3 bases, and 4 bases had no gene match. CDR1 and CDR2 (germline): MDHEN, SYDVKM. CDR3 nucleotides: TGTGCCAGCAGTTTGGCCGACAGGGGAGAGACCCAGTACTTC. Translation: CASSLADRGETQYF.

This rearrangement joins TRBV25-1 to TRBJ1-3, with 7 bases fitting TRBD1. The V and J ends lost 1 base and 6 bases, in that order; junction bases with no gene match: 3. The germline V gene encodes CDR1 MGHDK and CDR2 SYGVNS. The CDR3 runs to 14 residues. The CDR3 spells CASSELGTVNTIYF. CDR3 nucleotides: TGTGCCAGCAGTGAATTAGGGACAGTAAACACCATATATTTT. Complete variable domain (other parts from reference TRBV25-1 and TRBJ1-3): EADIYQTPRYLVIGTGKKITLECSQTMGHDKMYWYQQDPGMELHLIHYSYGVNSTEKGDLSSESTVSRIRTEHFPLTLESARPSHTSQYLCASSELGTVNTIYFGEGSWLTVV.